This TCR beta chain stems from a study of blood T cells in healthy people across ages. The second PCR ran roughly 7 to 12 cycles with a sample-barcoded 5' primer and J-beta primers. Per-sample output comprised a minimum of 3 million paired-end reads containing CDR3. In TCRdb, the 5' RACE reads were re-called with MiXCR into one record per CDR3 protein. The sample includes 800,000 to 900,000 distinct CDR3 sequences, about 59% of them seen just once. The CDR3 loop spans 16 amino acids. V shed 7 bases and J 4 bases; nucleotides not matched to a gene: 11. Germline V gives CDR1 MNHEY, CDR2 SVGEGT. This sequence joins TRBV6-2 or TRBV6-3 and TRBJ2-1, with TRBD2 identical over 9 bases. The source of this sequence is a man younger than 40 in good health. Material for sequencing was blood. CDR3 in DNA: TGTGCCAGCAAAATGCAAAGCGGGGGGCCTTACAATGAGCAGTTCTTC. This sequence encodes CASKMQSGGPYNEQFF.